This TCR beta chain emerged from a study of CD8 T cells in ankylosing spondylitis. This clonotype has just a few counts. The CDR3 sequence is 16 residues long. Trimming shortened V by 0 bases and J by 0 bases, and 9 bases separated the two germline ends. Germline CDR1 reads SGHTA; CDR2 reads FQGTGA. TCRdb passed the 5' RACE reads through MiXCR, listing each CDR3 protein once. Of roughly 130,000 distinct CDR3 sequences listed, 7% to 10% are singletons. Specimen: blood, either unsorted or a sorted T cell fraction (not recorded which). V is TRBV7-3 and J is TRBJ2-1; D might be TRBD2 (6 bases). The receptor comes from a male donor with ankylosing spondylitis or in good health (not recorded which). The CDR3 DNA reads TGTGCCAGCAGCTTAACTGGGCGGGGCTCCTACAATGAGCAGTTCTTC. Translating it yields CASSLTGRGSYNEQFF.